Listed below are T cell receptor beta chains from one sample, sequenced in a study of early T cells in non-severe SARS-CoV-2 infection. Using its own MiXCR run on the 5' RACE reads, TCRdb lists one record per CDR3 protein. The sample lists around 75,000 distinct CDR3 sequences; roughly a tenth were seen once. The sample consisted of whole blood. These receptors all stem from an adult who was a healthcare worker with PCR-confirmed SARS-CoV-2 infection or an uninfected control (not recorded which). CDR3s include the opening cysteine and the closing phenylalanine or tryptophan. A D gene is named only where the DNA matches it firmly. Part of the rows lack a size; the others show once, few, many or a class for expanded clones.

>NA|TRBJ1-6|NA|TRBV11-2|12
TGTGCCAGCAGCTTTACGAACCGTTTCCTCCACTTT
CASSFTNRFLHF
>NA|TRBJ1-4|few|TRBV2|15
TGTGCCAGCAGTGAACGTGCAGGAGCGGGTGAAAAACTGTTTTTT
CASSERAGAGEKLFF
>NA|TRBJ1-2|many|TRBV7-9|13
TGTGCCAGCAGCTTTGGCGAGGGCGGCGGCTACACCTTC
CASSFGEGGGYTF
>TRBD2|TRBJ2-3|NA|TRBV19|16
TGTGCCAGTAGTCTCCTAGCGGGAGGGTTTGAAGATACGCAGTATTTT
CASSLLAGGFEDTQYF
>NA|TRBJ1-5|many|TRBV20-1|13
TGCAGTGCTAGAGGGGCGGGGAATCAGCCCCAGCATTTT
CSARGAGNQPQHF
>NA|TRBJ1-1|few|TRBV6-6|12
TGTGCCAGCAGTTACGACAGGCGTGAAGCTTTCTTT
CASSYDRREAFF
>NA|TRBJ2-2|many|TRBV27|14
TGTGCCAGCAGTTCGTCCTGGGTTGTCGGGGAGCTGTTTTTT
CASSSSWVVGELFF
>NA|TRBJ2-1|many|TRBV5-1|15
TGCGCCAGCAGCGAAGTGGCGGGGAGTCACAATGAGCAGTTCTTC
CASSEVAGSHNEQFF
>NA|TRBJ2-3|many|TRBV28|15
TGTGCCAGCAGTTTCGTGGGGGTTGACGCAGATACGCAGTATTTT
CASSFVGVDADTQYF
>TRBD2|TRBJ2-3|NA|TRBV20-1|15
TGCAGTGTCCCGACTAGCGGGGCTGTAGCAGATACGCAGTATTTT
CSVPTSGAVADTQYF
>TRBD1|TRBJ2-7|many|TRBV20-1|14
TGCAGTGCTAGAGAGTGGACAGGGACCTACGAGCAGTACTTC
CSAREWTGTYEQYF
>TRBD1|TRBJ1-2|many|TRBV19|14
TGTGCCAGTAGTAGGGGGGACAGTCTGCAGGGCTACACCTTC
CASSRGDSLQGYTF
>NA|TRBJ1-6|many|TRBV5-5|12
TGTGCCAGCAGCTTGAGGGAGGGCCCCCTCCACTTT
CASSLREGPLHF
>NA|TRBJ2-7|NA|TRBV27|12
TGTGCCAGCAGTAGGAGCTCCTACGAGCAGTACTTC
CASSRSSYEQYF
>TRBD2|TRBJ2-3|few|TRBV7-9|15
TGTGCCAGCAGCTCAAGGCGGGAGCTCACAGATACGCAGTATTTT
CASSSRRELTDTQYF
>NA|TRBJ1-1|once|TRBV6-6|14
TGTGCCAGCAGTGGACAGAACATGAACACTGAAGCTTTCTTT
CASSGQNMNTEAFF
>TRBD2|TRBJ2-5|many|TRBV12-3/TRBV12-4|12
TGTGCCAGCAGTACTAGCGGGGAGACCCAGTACTTC
CASSTSGETQYF
>NA|TRBJ2-7|few|TRBV19|15
TGTGCCAGTAGCTCCTTGAAGGGACGGAGCACGACAAAGTACTTC
CASSSLKGRSTTKYF
>TRBD2|TRBJ2-1|few|TRBV5-1|14
TGCGCCAGCAGCCCTGGGACTAGCGGGGGGGAGCAGTTCTTC
CASSPGTSGGEQFF
>NA|TRBJ1-5|many|TRBV7-9|12
TGTGCCAGCAGCTTAGACAATCAGCCCCAGCATTTT
CASSLDNQPQHF
>NA|TRBJ2-1|NA|TRBV3-1|14
TGTGCCAGCAGCAGGGGACTCCTGGGGGTTGAGCAGTTCTTC
CASSRGLLGVEQFF
>NA|TRBJ1-4|few|TRBV30|14
TGTGCCTGGACCCGGGGGGCAACTAATGAAAAACTGTTTTTT
CAWTRGATNEKLFF